A single sample is the source of the 4 T cell receptor beta chains below, sequenced in a study of radiation and T cells in renal cell carcinoma. Sequenced by immunoSEQ multiplex PCR; TCRdb stores in-frame clones only, minus some. Of around 180,000 clones in the sample, about nine tenths were seen once. Time point reported: blood 4 weeks post-SBRT, at nephrectomy. Described treatment: 15 Gy SBRT to primary tumor, nephrectomy 4 weeks later. The sample in question was blood, obtained from a patient whose treatment included radiotherapy and nephrectomy. The receptors stem from a woman aged 45-59 years with renal cell carcinoma.

This clone appeared a single time. The CDR3 sequence: CASRYRSGATDTQYF. CDR3 coding DNA: TGTGCCAGCAGGTACCGGAGTGGCGCCACAGATACGCAGTATTTT. The chain couples TRBV5-4 to TRBJ2-3; D gene unclear. Between the trimmed V and J ends, which lost 5 bases and 2 bases, there was a span of 15 bases. From germline, CDR1 is SGHNT and CDR2 YYREEE (reference sequence). CDR3 length equals 15 residues.

The chain links TRBV7-3 to TRBJ2-2; D remains ambiguous. V was cut by 2 bases and J by 6 bases, with 4 bases left in between. The CDR3 consists of 12 residues. The germline V gene has CDR1 SGHTA and CDR2 FQGTGA. CDR3 sequence: CASSLPPGELFF. The CDR3 region has the DNA TGTGCCAGCAGCTTACCCCCCGGGGAGCTGTTTTTT.

The chain employs TRBV5-1 and TRBJ1-6; D is uncertain. Germline CDR1 and CDR2: SGHRS and YFSETQ. This CDR3 has 17 amino acids. V lost 0 bases and J 4 bases, leaving 14 bases between the germline ends. CDR3 in DNA: TGCGCCAGCAGCTTGGGTGGAGAGGATTATTATAATTCACCCCTCCACTTT. Translating gives CASSLGGEDYYNSPLHF.

V gene TRBV19 combines with J gene TRBJ1-2; 12 bases align to TRBD1. The CDR3 loop spans 14 amino acids. After removal of 5 bases from V and 4 bases from J, the junction contained 2 bases not matched to a gene. Germline values: CDR1 LNHDA, CDR2 SQIVND (reference sequence). CDR3 sequence reads: CASSGTGGGYGYTF. The CDR3 DNA reads TGTGCCAGTAGTGGGACAGGGGGCGGCTATGGCTACACCTTC.